This note documents a single T cell receptor beta chain sequence. The table came from immunoSEQ multiplex PCR; TCRdb's copy has only in-frame clones and leaves some out. The table has about 220,000 clones, 70% to 85% seen once. This entry belongs to a study of blood T cell repertoires in COVID-19. As for the study in general: Sites across the United States, Italy and Spain contributed samples from acute and convalescent COVID-19. T cells, B-cell-depleted T cells, or PBMCs supplied cDNA or gDNA.

The V and J ends lost 5 bases and 7 bases respectively, with 15 bases between them. CDR3 length: 13 residues. Per germline, CDR1 MNHEY and CDR2 SMNVEV (reference sequence). Input material: PBMCs or T cells enriched from blood (not recorded which). The chain is built from TRBV27 and TRBJ2-7; possibly TRBD1 for D (5 bases). The sequence came from a woman aged 60-75 years who had recovered from COVID-19. The CDR3: CASSRRQGVEQYF. As DNA, the CDR3 is TGTGCCAGCAGTCGACGACAAGGGGTTGAGCAGTACTTC.